This T cell receptor beta chain came from a study of blood T cell repertoires in COVID-19. Study details: PBMCs, B-cell-depleted T cells, or T cells provided the cDNA or gDNA that made up the material.

Sequencing was performed with immunoSEQ multiplex PCR; in TCRdb, only in-frame clones are kept and a portion is missing. The sample contains fewer than 350,000 clones, less than 95% of which appear only once. Study members were between 18 and 89 years old and lived in 20 to 30 US regions. Clinical histories supplied by participants themselves formed the basis of cohort assignment. During the 2 weeks before they entered the study, exposed participants had met someone with a PCR-confirmed or clinician-diagnosed COVID-19 case. J gave up 1 base and V 3 bases, and 7 bases lay outside the gene matches. The germline V gene encodes CDR1 GTSNPN and CDR2 SVGIG (reference sequence). The CDR3 runs 15 residues.

This sequence was found in a man in his forties who had been exposed to COVID-19. This rearrangement joins TRBV30 to TRBJ1-2; 8 bases align to TRBD1. The sequenced sample was PBMCs or T cells enriched from blood (not recorded which). The CDR3, as DNA: TGTGCCTGGAGCGATGGGACAGGCATTAACTATGGCTACACCTTC. It specifies CAWSDGTGINYGYTF.